One sample yielded the 16 T cell receptor beta chains listed below, sequenced in a study of response to subunit inactivated influenza vaccine. TCRdb re-called the RT-PCR reads through MiXCR, storing one row per CDR3 protein. The sample lists some 500,000 distinct CDR3 sequences, about an eighth occurring once. The specimen comprised PBMCs from blood, sampled roughly 6 weeks after vaccination. The receptors shown here come from a man aged 45-60 years who received an inactivated influenza vaccine.

V gene TRBV25-1 combines with J gene TRBJ1-2, with TRBD1 as a possible D gene (5 bases). CDR1 is MGHDK, CDR2 SYGVNS, per germline. This CDR3 has 15 residues. V was shortened by 3 bases and J by 0 bases, with 11 bases between the two germline ends. The CDR3 DNA reads as TGTGCCAGCAGTGAGGAAACAGGCGCTAACTATGGCTACACCTTC. As protein: CASSEETGANYGYTF.

The V gene is TRBV7-9, the J gene TRBJ2-3, with no clear D. The CDR3 totals 14 residues. The V gene's germline CDR1 is SEHNR and CDR2 FQNEAQ (reference sequence). Trimming stripped 4 bases from V and 3 bases from J, with 11 bases between. Written as DNA, the CDR3 is TGTGCCAGCAGCTCTCGGACCCTGACAGATACGCAGTATTTT. It specifies CASSSRTLTDTQYF.

The CDR3 protein is CASSQRLDQETQYF. DNA of the CDR3: TGCGCCAGCAGCCAGAGACTAGACCAAGAGACCCAGTACTTC. The rearrangement uses TRBV5-1 and TRBJ2-5; a weak D match, TRBD2 (6 bases). Germline CDR1 SGHRS, CDR2 YFSETQ. This CDR3 is built from 14 residues. The ends were cut back, 4 bases at V and 0 bases at J, with 10 bases in the middle.

In its sample, this clonotype was seen a few times. The chain joins TRBV12-3 or TRBV12-4 to TRBJ2-2, with a possible D match to TRBD1 (5 bases). This CDR3 region has 15 residues. V lost 7 bases and J lost 4, with 16 bases in between. CDR3 region: CASTEARVRTGELFF. CDR3 DNA: TGTGCCAGCACCGAGGCCAGGGTGCGCACCGGGGAGCTGTTTTTT.

The table lists this clonotype with a few counts. The V call is TRBV20-1, the J call TRBJ2-7; D ambiguous. This CDR3 comprises 10 residues. From germline, CDR1 is DFQATT and CDR2 SNEGSKA (reference sequence). V lost 1 base and J 6 bases, leaving 4 bases between the germline ends. The CDR3 region has the DNA TGCAGTGCTAGAGTGGCCGAGCAGTACTTC. Its protein product is CSARVAEQYF.

This chain joins TRBV28 and TRBJ2-7; 15 bases are shared with TRBD2. V gave up 6 bases and J gave up 0 bases; unmatched junction bases: 6. This CDR3 is 17 amino acids long. The germline V gene has CDR1 MDHEN and CDR2 SYDVKM. The CDR3 loop is CASRGLAGGFSSYEQYF. The CDR3 DNA reads TGTGCCAGCAGGGGACTAGCGGGAGGCTTTTCCTCCTACGAGCAGTACTTC.

This clonotype was counted ten times or more. V usage is TRBV12-3 or TRBV12-4 and J usage is TRBJ2-7; 12 nucleotides agree with TRBD2. The junction had 7 bases not matched to a gene; V was cut back by 5 bases and J by 5 bases. CDR3 length equals 15 residues. The DNA for the CDR3 is TGTGCCAGCAGTATAGGGCTAGCGGGAGGGAACGAGCAGTACTTC. Its protein product is CASSIGLAGGNEQYF.

Note on this clonotype: A much larger clone differs from this one at a single base, so this may be a read error. The chain recombines TRBV6-1 with TRBJ2-7, with 12 bases fitting TRBD2. V gave up 7 bases and J gave up 2 bases; unmatched junction bases: 3. CDR3 length equals 14 residues. Germline V gives CDR1 MNHNS, CDR2 SASEGT. This chain's CDR3 is CASKRTSGTYEQYF. CDR3 DNA sequence: TGTGCCAGCAAACGGACTAGCGGGACCTACGAGCAGTACTTC.

In its sample, this clonotype was seen many times. The chain couples TRBV29-1 to TRBJ2-5; D remains unclear. V lost 6 bases and J lost 3, with 8 bases in between. Per germline, CDR1 SQVTM and CDR2 ANQGSEA. The CDR3 sequence is 11 residues long. The CDR3 loop is CSVGLEETQYF. The CDR3 DNA is TGCAGCGTCGGTCTAGAAGAGACCCAGTACTTC.

This clonotype was observed at least ten times. This chain connects TRBV12-3 or TRBV12-4 to TRBJ1-1, with 7 bases that match TRBD1. The V segment lost 5 bases and the J segment 4 bases; nucleotides outside the gene matches: 10. The CDR3 length is 15 residues. This chain's CDR3 is CASSPGQPRGTEAFF. The CDR3 region has the DNA TGTGCCAGCAGTCCGGGACAGCCTCGGGGCACTGAAGCTTTCTTT.

The V gene is TRBV20-1, the J gene TRBJ2-7; 8 bases line up with TRBD1. The J segment lost 6 bases and the V segment lost 0 bases, leaving 7 bases of the junction unmatched. Germline lookup yields CDR1 DFQATT and CDR2 SNEGSKA (reference sequence). This CDR3 is built from 14 residues. The CDR3 spells CSARDSTGAGEQYF. CDR3 nucleotide sequence: TGCAGTGCTAGAGATTCGACAGGGGCAGGCGAGCAGTACTTC.

The V gene is TRBV11-2, the J gene TRBJ2-1; perhaps TRBD1 as D (6 bases). The V and J ends lost 2 bases and 6 bases respectively, with 11 bases between them. Germline CDR1 reads SGHAT; CDR2 reads FQNNGV. CDR3 length: 14 amino acids. In nucleotides, the CDR3 is TGTGCCAGCAGCTTATACCACAGGGCCAATGAGCAGTTCTTC. It codes for CASSLYHRANEQFF.

This clonotype was counted between two and nine times. The genes are TRBV5-1 and TRBJ1-6, with D possibly TRBD1 on 5 matching bases. Germline CDR1 SGHRS, CDR2 YFSETQ. The CDR3 sequence is 16 residues long. Trimming shortened V by 1 base and J by 2 bases, and 10 bases separated the two germline ends. The CDR3 coding sequence is TGCGCCAGCAGCTTGCGAGGGGTGCCCTATAATTCACCCCTCCACTTT. Translating gives CASSLRGVPYNSPLHF.

This clonotype was counted a few times. This chain joins TRBV14 and TRBJ1-2, with D possibly matching TRBD1 (6 bases). The germline V gene encodes CDR1 SGHDN and CDR2 FVKESK. V lost 0 bases to trimming and J lost 7 bases, with 15 bases between them. The CDR3 length is 15 residues. This CDR3 is CASSQDNRAPTGYTF. CDR3 bases: TGTGCCAGCAGCCAAGATAACAGGGCCCCAACTGGCTACACCTTC. The entire variable domain, with the rest obtained from reference TRBV14 and TRBJ1-2, is as follows: EAGVTQFPSHSVIEKGQTVTLRCDPISGHDNLYWYRRVMGKEIKFLLHFVKESKQDESGMPNNRFLAERTGGTYSTLKVQPAELEDSGVYFCASSQDNRAPTGYTFGSGTRLTVV.

This chain connects TRBV12-3 or TRBV12-4 to TRBJ2-5, with unresolved D. This CDR3 is 14 amino acids long. V was clipped by 8 bases and J by 5 bases, with 18 bases between them. DNA for the CDR3: TGTGCCAGCCGACAAGCTCTAGGGAAGGAGACCCAGTACTTC. Encoded protein: CASRQALGKETQYF.

This chain uses TRBV7-2 with TRBJ1-6; unclear D gene. CDR3 length equals 16 residues. V was clipped by 1 base and J by 6 bases, with 13 bases between them. Germline V gene sequence: CDR1 SGHTA, CDR2 FQGNSA. DNA of the CDR3: TGTGCCAGCAGCTTAGTGTACAGATCATGTAATTCACCCCTCCACTTT. This gives the protein CASSLVYRSCNSPLHF.